This T cell receptor (beta chain) was recorded in a study of EBV T-cell therapy then PD-1 blockade in nasopharyngeal carcinoma. The CDR3 extends over 12 amino acids. Trimming left V 11 bases short and J 0 bases short, with 8 bases between. Germline V CDR1 and CDR2: MNHEY, SMNVEV (reference sequence). For this clone: The target antigen is unknown.

Regarding treatment: AdE1-LMPpoly-expanded autologous EBV-specific T-cell therapy followed by anti-PD-1 nivolumab. The repertoire was sequenced with immunoSEQ multiplex PCR; TCRdb's copy has only in-frame clones and lacks some. The top ten hold 25% to 35% of the sample, which has 15,000 or so clones, over 70% seen once. The chain employs TRBV27 and TRBJ2-1, with D uncertain. The starting material was CD8+ T cells from blood, obtained at day 0 from a patient whose treatment included autologous EBV-specific T cells and nivolumab. This sequence was found in a man aged 35-49 years with nasopharyngeal carcinoma. DNA for the CDR3: TGTGCCGTAAGGAGCTCCTACAATGAGCAGTTCTTC. This encodes CAVRSSYNEQFF.